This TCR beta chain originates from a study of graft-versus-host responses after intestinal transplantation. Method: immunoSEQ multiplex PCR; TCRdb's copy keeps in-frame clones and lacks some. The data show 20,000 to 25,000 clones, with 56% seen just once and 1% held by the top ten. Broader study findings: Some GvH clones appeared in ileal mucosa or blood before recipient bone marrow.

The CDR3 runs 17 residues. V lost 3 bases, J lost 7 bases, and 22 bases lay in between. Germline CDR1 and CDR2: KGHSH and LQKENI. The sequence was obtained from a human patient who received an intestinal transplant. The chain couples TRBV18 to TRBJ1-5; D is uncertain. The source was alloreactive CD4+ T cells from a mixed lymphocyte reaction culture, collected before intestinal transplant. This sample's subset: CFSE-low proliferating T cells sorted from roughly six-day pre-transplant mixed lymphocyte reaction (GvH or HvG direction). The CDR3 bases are TGTGCCAGCTCACCGGCGGCAAGATTGAGGGAGCTCCAGCCCCAGCATTTT. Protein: CASSPAARLRELQPQHF.